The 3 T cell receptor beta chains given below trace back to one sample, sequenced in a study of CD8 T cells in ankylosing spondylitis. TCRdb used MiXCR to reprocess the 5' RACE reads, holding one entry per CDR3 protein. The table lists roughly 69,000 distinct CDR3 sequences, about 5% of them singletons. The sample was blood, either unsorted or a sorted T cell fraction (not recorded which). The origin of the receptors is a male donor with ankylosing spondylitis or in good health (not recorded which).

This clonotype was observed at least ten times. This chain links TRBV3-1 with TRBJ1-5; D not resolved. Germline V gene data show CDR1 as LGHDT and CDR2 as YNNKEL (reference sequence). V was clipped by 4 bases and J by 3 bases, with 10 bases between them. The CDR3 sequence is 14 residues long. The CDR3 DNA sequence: TGTGCCAGCAGCCTCGGCGGGGACAATCAGCCCCAGCATTTT. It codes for CASSLGGDNQPQHF.

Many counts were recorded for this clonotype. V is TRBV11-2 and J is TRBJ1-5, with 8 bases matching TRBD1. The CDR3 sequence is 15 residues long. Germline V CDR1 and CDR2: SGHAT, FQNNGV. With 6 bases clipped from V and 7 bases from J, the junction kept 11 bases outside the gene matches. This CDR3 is CASSLQQGGSQPQHF. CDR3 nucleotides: TGTGCCAGCAGTCTCCAACAGGGGGGTTCACAGCCCCAGCATTTT.

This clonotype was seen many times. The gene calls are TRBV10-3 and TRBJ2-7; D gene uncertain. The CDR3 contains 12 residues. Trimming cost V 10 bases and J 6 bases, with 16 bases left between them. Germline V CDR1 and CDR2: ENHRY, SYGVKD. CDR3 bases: TGTGCCACCTCGACCGTAGCCGGCGAGCAGTACTTC. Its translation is CATSTVAGEQYF.